This T cell receptor beta chain was sequenced in a study of blood T cell repertoires in COVID-19. Study summary: Donors in the United States, Italy and Spain gave samples during acute or convalescent COVID-19.

Participant reports of clinical history set cohort assignment. This CDR3 spans 14 amino acids. Trimming removed 5 bases from V and 3 bases from J; junction bases left unmatched: 7. Per the germline V gene, CDR1 is LGHDT and CDR2 is YNNKEL (reference sequence). The protocol was immunoSEQ multiplex PCR, while the TCRdb copy is restricted to in-frame clones and leaves out a portion. This table holds fewer than 350,000 clones, approximately 88% found once. The V call is TRBV3-1 (or the pseudogene TRBV3-2), the J call TRBJ2-7; TRBD2 matches at 7 bases. The receptor comes from a woman younger than 45 who had recovered from COVID-19. The sample taken for sequencing was PBMCs or T cells enriched from blood (not recorded which). Here the CDR3 DNA reads TGTGCCAGCAGCGGACACGGGGGGAGCTACGAGCAGTACTTC. Amino acid sequence: CASSGHGGSYEQYF.